These 16 T cell receptor beta chains originate from one sample sequenced in a study of T cell repertoires in cytomegalovirus infection. A single record per CDR3 protein comes from TCRdb applying MiXCR to the reads. The sample lists about 700,000 distinct CDR3 sequences, around 30% occurring once. The antigens for these receptors are not known. Sequencing was performed on cultured PBMCs, taken from culture after CMV antigen stimulation. These receptors came from a human donor in good health (CMV status not recorded). Some clones in this sample may be carry-over from other donors' samples.

This chain links TRBV7-9 with TRBJ2-3, with D perhaps TRBD2 (5 bases). In germline, CDR1 is SEHNR, CDR2 FQNEAQ (reference sequence). This CDR3 has 13 amino acids. The V end lost 7 bases, the J end lost 4 bases, and 12 bases lay between the germline ends. In DNA, the CDR3 is TGTGCCAGCAAATTCGACTACTCAGATACGCAGTATTTT. This gives the protein CASKFDYSDTQYF.

This chain uses TRBV7-2 with TRBJ2-5; TRBD1 or TRBD2 may be the D gene (5 bases each). V lost 6 bases and J lost 5, with 7 bases in between. Germline CDR1 and CDR2: SGHTA and FQGNSA. The length of the CDR3 is 11 residues. CDR3 DNA: TGTGCCAGCAGGGGGGACGAGACCCAGTACTTC. Its protein product is CASRGDETQYF.

This chain links TRBV7-6 with TRBJ2-1; 10 bases match TRBD2. The V gene end was trimmed by 1 base and the J gene end by 8 bases; junction bases not matched to a gene: 8. The CDR3 extends over 16 amino acids. The germline CDR1 and CDR2 sequences are SGHVS and FNYEAQ. The CDR3 region has the DNA TGTGCCAGCAGCTTAGAGAATGGACTAGCGGTCTATGAGCAGTTCTTC. It encodes CASSLENGLAVYEQFF.

J is TRBJ2-3 and V is TRBV12-3 or TRBV12-4; 7 nucleotides agree with TRBD2. J gave up 6 bases and V 10 bases, and 16 bases lay outside the gene matches. CDR3 length: 15 amino acids. The CDR3 coding sequence is TGTGCCATTAATGAGCGGGAATCGTCTGCGGATACGCAGTATTTT. Translated: CAINERESSADTQYF.

The genes are TRBV19 and TRBJ2-3, with D maybe TRBD1 (6 bases). The V and J ends lost 5 bases and 4 bases respectively, with 19 bases between them. Germline CDR1 reads LNHDA; CDR2 reads SQIVND (reference sequence). CDR3 length: 16 residues. In DNA form, the CDR3 reads TGTGCCAGTAGTCATTTTACCGGGACACTCGCAGATACGCAGTATTTT. Protein sequence: CASSHFTGTLADTQYF.

This clonotype was seen a handful of times. The J gene is TRBJ1-6, the V gene TRBV7-8, with D possibly TRBD1 on 6 matching bases. The ends were cut back, 10 bases at V and 10 bases at J, with 17 bases in the middle. Germline-derived CDR1 and CDR2 are SGHVS and FQNEAQ. The CDR3 is 13 residues long. DNA of the CDR3: TGTGCCACCGGGGGCACCTTTGGATCACCCCTCCACTTT. Translating it yields CATGGTFGSPLHF.

The J gene is TRBJ2-4, the V gene TRBV19, with 7 bases aligning to TRBD1. The germline V gene encodes CDR1 LNHDA and CDR2 SQIVND (reference sequence). The CDR3 sequence is 14 residues long. The ends lost 5 bases at V and 5 bases at J; junction bases unmatched: 6. The DNA of the CDR3 is TGTGCCAGTAGTTTACCAGGGGGTGAAAACATTCAGTACTTC. It is translated as CASSLPGGENIQYF.

This clonotype was counted a few times. The chain recombines TRBV20-1 with TRBJ2-1; 10 nucleotides line up with TRBD1. In germline, CDR1 is DFQATT, CDR2 SNEGSKA (reference sequence). CDR3 size: 19 residues. The ends lost 6 bases at V and 2 bases at J; junction bases unmatched: 19. The DNA for the CDR3 is TGCAGTGCCAACTCTGACCGGGACAGGGGTAGGAGTCCCTACAATGAGCAGTTCTTC. Translation gives CSANSDRDRGRSPYNEQFF.

The chain employs TRBV6-1 and TRBJ1-2; possible D gene TRBD1, 6 bases. This CDR3 is built from 13 residues. Germline V gene lookup returns CDR1 MNHNS and CDR2 SASEGT. Trimming removed 10 bases from V and 5 bases from J, with 17 bases in between. In nucleotides, the CDR3 is TGTGCCACTTCGGACAGTAAATTGTATGGCTACACCTTC. This gives the protein CATSDSKLYGYTF.

The sample holds a few counts of this clonotype. The chain joins TRBV6-1 to TRBJ2-7; 8 bases fit TRBD1. Trimming removed 6 bases from V and 6 bases from J; junction bases left unmatched: 7. Germline V gene data show CDR1 as MNHNS and CDR2 as SASEGT. The CDR3 runs to 13 residues. The CDR3 protein is CASRWQGAGEQYF. The CDR3 bases are TGTGCCAGCAGATGGCAGGGGGCTGGCGAGCAGTACTTC.

This chain uses TRBV19 with TRBJ1-2; D may be TRBD1 (5 bases). Trimming left V 3 bases short and J 3 bases short, with 11 bases between. The CDR3 is made up of 14 amino acids. From germline, CDR1 is LNHDA and CDR2 SQIVND (reference sequence). The CDR3 region is CASSIQGGDYGYTF. In nucleotides, the CDR3 is TGTGCCAGTAGTATCCAAGGAGGGGACTATGGCTACACCTTC. Supplemented by reference TRBV19 and TRBJ1-2, the full variable domain reads DGGITQSPKYLFRKEGQNVTLSCEQNLNHDAMYWYRQDPGQGLRLIYYSQIVNDFQKGDIAEGYSVSREKKESFPLTVTSAQKNPTAFYLCASSIQGGDYGYTFGSGTRLTVV.

This rearrangement joins TRBV12-3 or TRBV12-4 to TRBJ2-5; 8 positions agree with TRBD2. J was trimmed by 4 bases and V by 6 bases; bases with no gene match: 13. The CDR3 consists of 16 residues. This CDR3 reads CASSPRAGGGGETQYF. The DNA of the CDR3 is TGTGCCAGCAGCCCCCGGGCGGGGGGCGGCGGAGAGACCCAGTACTTC.

This clonotype has a handful of counts. One end of the junction does not line up with germline, which may come from a read error. This sequence joins TRBV7-6 and TRBJ2-3; TRBD2 matches 9 bases. Germline values: CDR1 SGHVS, CDR2 FNYEAQ. This CDR3 contains 15 residues. DNA for the CDR3: TGTGCCAGCAGTTTAGCGGGGGATAGCACAGATACGCAGTATTTT. Translated, it gives CASSLAGDSTDTQYF.

The chain recombines TRBV28 with TRBJ1-5; no clear D. V gave up 7 bases and J gave up 6 bases, with 10 bases separating them. Germline lookup yields CDR1 MDHEN and CDR2 SYDVKM. This CDR3 is 12 amino acids long. Here the CDR3 reads CASNFLSQPQHF. Here the CDR3 DNA reads TGTGCCAGCAACTTTTTAAGTCAGCCCCAGCATTTT.

This clonotype has only one observation. J is TRBJ2-1 and V is TRBV19, with a tentative D call TRBD2 (6 bases). Germline assignment: CDR1 LNHDA and CDR2 SQIVND (reference sequence). The ends were cut back, 1 base at V and 2 bases at J, with 12 bases in the middle. The CDR3 is made up of 16 amino acids. CDR3 coding DNA: TGTGCCAGTAGTATAGTTTTGACGGGGGCCTACAATGAGCAGTTCTTC. This codes for CASSIVLTGAYNEQFF.

Only a few counts were recorded for this clonotype. This rearrangement joins TRBV10-3 to TRBJ2-7; 7 bases match TRBD1. CDR1 is ENHRY and CDR2 is SYGVKD in the germline V gene. CDR3 length: 13 residues. V lost 6 bases to trimming and J lost 2 bases; unmatched junction nucleotides: 4. The CDR3 coding sequence is TGTGCCATCAGCACGGGACAGACCTACGAGCAGTACTTC. Translation: CAISTGQTYEQYF.